These 20 T cell receptor beta chains were all obtained from the same sample, sequenced in a study of early T cells in non-severe SARS-CoV-2 infection. TCRdb reprocessed the 5' RACE reads with MiXCR, giving one entry per CDR3 protein. The data show approximately 65,000 distinct CDR3 sequences, with around 11% seen just once and roughly 3% held by the top ten. Sequenced material: whole blood, taken at baseline. The receptors were sampled from an adult who was a healthcare worker with PCR-confirmed SARS-CoV-2 infection or an uninfected control (not recorded which).

This clonotype has more than one count but fewer than ten. This chain joins TRBV5-4 and TRBJ2-3, with a weak D call TRBD2 (7 bases). The CDR3 has 14 amino acids. Germline V gene lookup returns CDR1 SGHNT and CDR2 YYREEE (reference sequence). The V end lost 2 bases, the J end lost 6 bases, and 13 bases lay between the germline ends. The CDR3 bases are TGTGCCAGCAGCTTCCAAGGGGGGGCCGATACGCAGTATTTT. This sequence encodes CASSFQGGADTQYF.

This clonotype was recorded a few times. J is TRBJ2-5 and V is TRBV29-1; D not resolved. The CDR3 extends over 13 amino acids. V was pared by 4 bases and J by 2 bases, with 11 bases between. CDR1 is SQVTM and CDR2 is ANQGSEA in the germline V gene. DNA of the CDR3: TGCAGCGTTGTCGGATGGAGTCAAGAGACCCAGTACTTC. It is translated as CSVVGWSQETQYF.

This clonotype has at least ten counts. The chain uses TRBV7-3 and TRBJ2-1; 11 bases align to TRBD2. Germline V CDR1 and CDR2: SGHTA, FQGTGA. With 5 bases clipped from V and 6 bases from J, the junction kept 9 bases outside the gene matches. This CDR3 has 16 residues. The CDR3 loop is CASSRDSGGEGNEQFF. DNA for the CDR3: TGTGCCAGCAGCCGCGATAGCGGGGGGGAAGGCAATGAGCAGTTCTTC.

This clonotype was picked up many times. The chain employs TRBV7-8 and TRBJ2-3; D not resolved. Germline V gives CDR1 SGHVS, CDR2 FQNEAQ. The CDR3 consists of 14 residues. V was pared by 7 bases and J by 2 bases, with 13 bases between. The CDR3 reads CASKGRAYTDTQYF. Here the CDR3 DNA reads TGTGCCAGCAAGGGCAGAGCCTACACAGATACGCAGTATTTT.

This clonotype was counted between two and nine times. The chain links TRBV11-2 to TRBJ2-7; no clear D gene. CDR1 and CDR2 from the germline V gene are SGHAT and FQNNGV. Trimming took off 5 bases at V and 5 bases at J, with 16 bases between the two ends. This CDR3 has 14 amino acids. This CDR3 is CASSPTGPRDEQYF. The CDR3 nucleotides read TGTGCCAGCAGCCCTACCGGACCTAGGGACGAGCAGTACTTC.

A few counts support this clonotype. The V and J genes are TRBV7-8 and TRBJ2-1, with a possible D match to TRBD2 (5 bases). CDR1 and CDR2 from the germline V gene are SGHVS and FQNEAQ. The V end was cut by 4 bases, the J end by 3 bases, with 10 bases between. This CDR3 comprises 14 residues. As DNA, the CDR3 is TGTGCCAGCAGCTCGAGGGCTTACTACAATGAGCAGTTCTTC. Translating it yields CASSSRAYYNEQFF.

In this sample, this clonotype turned up a few times. The chain uses TRBV30 and TRBJ1-1; the D is unclear. From germline, CDR1 is GTSNPN and CDR2 SVGIG (reference sequence). CDR3 length equals 13 residues. The V gene lost 0 bases and the J gene lost 11 bases, with 16 bases spanning the gap. CDR3 coding DNA: TGTGCCTGGAGTGTGGATGTGGGCGCCGGGGCTTTCTTT. Residues: CAWSVDVGAGAFF.

This clonotype was detected many times. The chain joins TRBV20-1 to TRBJ1-2; D is unresolved. Trimming took off 3 bases at V and 4 bases at J, with 18 bases between the two ends. From germline, CDR1 is DFQATT and CDR2 SNEGSKA (reference sequence). The CDR3 is 15 residues long. CDR3 nucleotides: TGCAGTGCTAGGGACCCTCAGGAAACACGCTATGGCTACACCTTC. This translates into CSARDPQETRYGYTF.

A few counts support this clonotype. This chain connects TRBV12-3 or TRBV12-4 to TRBJ2-7; D possibly corresponds to TRBD1 (6 bases). Trimming removed 2 bases at V and 5 bases at J, with 7 bases between. This CDR3 is 12 amino acids long. CDR3 amino acids: CASSLQGNEQYF. Here the CDR3 DNA reads TGTGCCAGCAGTTTACAGGGGAACGAGCAGTACTTC.

This clonotype was counted at least ten times. The V and J genes are TRBV27 and TRBJ2-2; no definite D call. Germline-derived CDR1 and CDR2 are MNHEY and SMNVEV (reference sequence). V gave up 6 bases and J gave up 9 bases, with 14 bases separating them. CDR3 length: 13 amino acids. The CDR3 spells CASSKTIVRELFF. DNA for the CDR3: TGTGCCAGCAGCAAAACTATCGTCAGGGAGCTGTTTTTT.

This chain uses TRBV11-2 with TRBJ2-7; 9 bases agree with TRBD1. With V trimmed by 3 bases and J by 4 bases, 4 bases remained unmatched. The CDR3 is 14 residues long. From germline, CDR1 is SGHAT and CDR2 FQNNGV. Here the CDR3 reads CASSLGQGTYEQYF. The DNA of the CDR3 is TGTGCCAGCAGCTTGGGACAGGGAACTTACGAGCAGTACTTC.

Ten or more counts support this clonotype. The J gene is TRBJ2-3, the V gene TRBV5-4; 9 nucleotides align to TRBD2. Losses at the gene ends were 4 bases for V and 0 bases for J; bases not matched to a gene: 6. The CDR3 spans 16 residues. The germline gives CDR1 SGHNT, CDR2 YYREEE (reference sequence). CDR3 in DNA: TGTGCCAGCAGCCCCCCTAGCGGGATTAGCACAGATACGCAGTATTTT. It codes for CASSPPSGISTDTQYF.

This clonotype was observed a few times. The chain uses TRBV20-1 and TRBJ2-5; 8 bases agree with TRBD1. V trimming: 6 bases; J trimming: 2 bases; junction bases outside the gene matches: 2. This CDR3 has 12 amino acids. Germline V lookup: CDR1 DFQATT, CDR2 SNEGSKA (reference sequence). The CDR3, as DNA: TGCAGTGCCCGGACAGGGCAAGAGACCCAGTACTTC. Amino acids: CSARTGQETQYF.

J is TRBJ2-2 and V is TRBV15; no firm D call. Trimming took 0 bases from V and 7 from J, leaving 12 bases between them. Germline V gene data show CDR1 as LNHNV and CDR2 as YYDKDF (reference sequence). CDR3 length: 15 residues. The CDR3 reads CATSRERMPIGELFF. CDR3 coding DNA: TGTGCCACCAGCAGAGAACGAATGCCGATCGGGGAGCTGTTTTTT.

This rearrangement joins TRBV7-3 to TRBJ2-3; D gene unclear. Germline CDR1 SGHTA, CDR2 FQGTGA. Trimming pared 5 bases from V and 5 bases from J, leaving 14 bases between. The CDR3 has 14 amino acids. The CDR3 protein is CASSQGSFRDTQYF. As DNA, the CDR3 is TGTGCCAGCAGCCAAGGAAGCTTTCGAGATACGCAGTATTTT.

This clonotype was counted ten times or more. The chain recombines TRBV7-2 with TRBJ2-3, with TRBD2 matching over 14 bases. V gave up 3 bases and J gave up 6 bases; unmatched junction bases: 5. This CDR3 region has 16 residues. Germline V gene data show CDR1 as SGHTA and CDR2 as FQGNSA. This CDR3 reads CASSLGLAGAGDTQYF. In nucleotides, the CDR3 is TGTGCCAGCAGCTTGGGACTAGCGGGGGCAGGGGATACGCAGTATTTT.

The table lists this clonotype with many counts. The chain couples TRBV12-3 or TRBV12-4 to TRBJ1-1; no clear D gene. The V end lost 6 bases, the J end lost 0 bases, and 26 bases lay between the germline ends. The CDR3 covers 19 residues. As DNA, the CDR3 is TGTGCCAGCAGCTATTTCCAGGTCTTGGGGTTTAATCTGAACACTGAAGCTTTCTTT. Its protein is CASSYFQVLGFNLNTEAFF.

This clonotype was seen a handful of times. The chain combines TRBV9 with TRBJ1-2, with 8 nucleotides matching TRBD1. This CDR3 has 14 amino acids. V shed 4 bases and J 3 bases; nucleotides not matched to a gene: 5. Germline assignment: CDR1 SGDLS and CDR2 YYNGEE. The CDR3 nucleotides are TGTGCCAGCAGCACACAGACAGGGGACTATGGCTACACCTTC. Encoded protein: CASSTQTGDYGYTF.

V usage is TRBV30 and J usage is TRBJ1-1, with D hard to call. The CDR3 is 13 amino acids. Germline V gene lookup returns CDR1 GTSNPN and CDR2 SVGIG (reference sequence). Trimming shortened V by 0 bases and J by 0 bases, and 5 bases separated the two germline ends. The CDR3 spells CAWSVTMNTEAFF. In DNA form, the CDR3 reads TGTGCCTGGAGTGTTACCATGAACACTGAAGCTTTCTTT.

This clonotype was seen a handful of times. The J gene is TRBJ2-7, the V gene TRBV3-1, with D possibly being TRBD1 (7 bases). From germline, CDR1 is LGHDT and CDR2 YNNKEL (reference sequence). With 0 bases removed from V and 4 bases from J, the gap between germline ends came to 13 bases. CDR3 size: 15 residues. CDR3 loop: CASSQDWRGRYEQYF. For the CDR3, the DNA is TGTGCCAGCAGCCAAGACTGGAGGGGGCGGTACGAGCAGTACTTC.